This TCR beta chain was retrieved from a study of blood T cell repertoires in COVID-19. This CDR3 comprises 15 residues. Germline lookup yields CDR1 SGHVS and CDR2 FQNEAQ. Trimming removed 5 bases at V and 9 bases at J, with 20 bases between. Original analysis: Nucleated cell counts were estimated from reference gene primer amplification. The repertoire was sequenced with immunoSEQ multiplex PCR; TCRdb's copy has only in-frame clones and lacks some. That table furnishes V, J and clone size, whereas the DNA furnished D and trimming. The data contain fewer than 400,000 clones, roughly 86% of them seen just once; the ten biggest clones take up just under 9%.

V and J are TRBV7-8 and TRBJ2-1; D is perhaps TRBD2 (5 bases). This clonotype originated in a woman between 18 and 29 years old who had recovered from COVID-19. Sample: PBMCs or T cells enriched from blood (not recorded which). The CDR3 bases are TGTGCCAGCAGCCTGCCTTCGATAGCCGGGATTGAGCAGTTCTTC. Protein sequence: CASSLPSIAGIEQFF.